The T cell receptor beta chain described here comes from a study of blood T cells in healthy people across ages. Regarding the study as a whole: Across samples, TCR beta diversity tracked strongly with naive T cell percentage.

Together with a sample-barcoded 5' primer, a J-beta primer mix was included in a second PCR lasting about 7 to 12 cycles. Tags on each cDNA molecule came from a template-switch adaptor with 12 random nucleotides. Each CDR3 protein gets one entry after TCRdb re-called the 5' RACE reads with MiXCR. The sample carries about 1.4 million distinct CDR3 sequences, 59% recorded once. The germline V and J ends were trimmed by 1 base and 1 base, with 18 bases remaining between them. The CDR3 covers 18 residues. Germline V gene data show CDR1 as LGHNA and CDR2 as YSLEER. Ranging in age from about 6 to 95, the donors were healthy Caucasian individuals from Russia. About this clonotype: Antigen: not known.

The source of this sequence is a man between 18 and 35 years old in good health. Sequenced material: blood. J is TRBJ2-3 and V is TRBV4-3, with D possibly TRBD2 on 6 matching bases. CDR3 loop: CASSQVEGGLQGTDTQYF. The CDR3 DNA is TGCGCCAGCAGCCAAGTGGAGGGCGGGCTCCAGGGCACAGATACGCAGTATTTT.